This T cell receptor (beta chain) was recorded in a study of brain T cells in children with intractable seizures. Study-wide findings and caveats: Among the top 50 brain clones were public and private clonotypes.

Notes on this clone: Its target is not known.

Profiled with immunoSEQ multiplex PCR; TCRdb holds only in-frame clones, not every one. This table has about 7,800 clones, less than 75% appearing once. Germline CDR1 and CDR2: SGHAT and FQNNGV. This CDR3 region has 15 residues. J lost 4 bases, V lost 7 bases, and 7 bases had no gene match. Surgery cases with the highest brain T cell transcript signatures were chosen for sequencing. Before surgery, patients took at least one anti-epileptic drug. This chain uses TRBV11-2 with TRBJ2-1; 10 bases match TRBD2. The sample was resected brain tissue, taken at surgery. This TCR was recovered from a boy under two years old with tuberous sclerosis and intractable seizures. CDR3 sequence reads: CASISVAGGYNEQFF. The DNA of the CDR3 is TGTGCCAGCATCTCCGTAGCGGGGGGTTACAATGAGCAGTTCTTC.